These 23 T cell receptor beta chains share one sample of origin, sequenced in a study of T cell responses to AZD1222 COVID-19 vaccine. The data were produced by immunoSEQ multiplex PCR, yet TCRdb's version contains in-frame clones alone and is incomplete. The sample has 120,000 or so clones; 75% to 90% are singletons. The sample consisted of peripheral blood, taken on day 0 of AZD1222 vaccination. The source of these receptors is an adult in good health.

The CDR3 loop reads CASSYGTGGPGLKFF. CDR3 DNA sequence: TGTGCCAGCAGTTACGGGACTGGGGGGCCGGGGTTGAAGTTCTTC. The chain couples TRBV6-6 to TRBJ2-1; TRBD1 or TRBD2 may be the D gene (6 bases each). This CDR3 spans 15 amino acids. Per germline, CDR1 MNHNY and CDR2 SVGAGI (reference sequence). The V end was cut by 2 bases, the J end by 14 bases, with 22 bases between.

The V gene is TRBV5-1, the J gene TRBJ2-3; D unclear. Trimming pared 4 bases from V and 2 bases from J, leaving 14 bases between. The CDR3 runs to 15 residues. CDR1 SGHRS and CDR2 YFSETQ come from the germline V gene. The CDR3 nucleotides are TGCGCCAGCAGCCCCCTCTGGGCCTTCACAGATACGCAGTATTTT. Its protein is CASSPLWAFTDTQYF. Using reference TRBV5-1 and TRBJ2-3 for the parts outside the CDR3, the full variable domain is KAGVTQTPRYLIKTRGQQVTLSCSPISGHRSVSWYQQTPGQGLQFLFEYFSETQRNKGNFPGRFSGRQFSNSRSEMNVSTLELGDSALYLCASSPLWAFTDTQYFGPGTRLTVL.

This clone turned up a few times. The CDR3 coding sequence is TGCGCCAGCAGCCAAGGATACGGACAGGACAATTCACCCCTCCACTTT. The encoded protein is CASSQGYGQDNSPLHF. The chain couples TRBV4-1 to TRBJ1-6, with 7 bases matching TRBD1. Trimming at V came to 1 base and at J to 7 bases, leaving 7 bases not matched to a gene. The CDR3 contains 16 residues. Germline lookup yields CDR1 MGHRA and CDR2 YSYEKL.

This chain uses TRBV24-1 with TRBJ2-3, with D uncertain. The CDR3 loop spans 14 amino acids. The V gene lost 4 bases and the J gene lost 0 bases, with 7 bases spanning the gap. Germline V lookup: CDR1 KGHDR, CDR2 SFDVKD. The CDR3 region has the DNA TGTGCCACCAGTGAACCGGACAGCACAGATACGCAGTATTTT. This gives the protein CATSEPDSTDTQYF.

The chain joins TRBV28 to TRBJ2-5; TRBD1 matches 12 bases. Germline V gene data show CDR1 as MDHEN and CDR2 as SYDVKM. This CDR3 comprises 16 residues. After removal of 4 bases from V and 4 bases from J, the junction contained 7 bases not matched to a gene. CDR3: CASSSPGQGAGETQYF. In DNA form, the CDR3 reads TGTGCCAGCAGTTCTCCGGGACAGGGGGCAGGAGAGACCCAGTACTTC.

This clone was counted many times. The chain couples TRBV6-4 to TRBJ2-2; no firm D call. Germline CDR1 is MRHNA and CDR2 is SNTAGT. The V gene lost 3 bases and the J gene lost 7 bases, with 6 bases spanning the gap. This CDR3 has 12 residues. The CDR3 nucleotides are TGTGCCAGCAGTGAGGGGAACGGGGAGCTGTTTTTT. It yields the protein CASSEGNGELFF.

The chain employs TRBV6-5 and TRBJ1-2; D gene ambiguous. This CDR3 is built from 13 residues. Per germline, CDR1 MNHEY and CDR2 SVGAGI. Trimming cost V 0 bases and J 8 bases, with 10 bases left between them. CDR3 in DNA: TGTGCCAGCAGTTACTCGGCAGCCTCGGGCTACACCTTC. This encodes CASSYSAASGYTF.

V is TRBV28 and J is TRBJ2-7, with D maybe TRBD1 (5 bases). Between the trimmed V and J ends, which lost 2 bases and 6 bases, there was a span of 17 bases. The germline gives CDR1 MDHEN, CDR2 SYDVKM. The length of the CDR3 is 15 residues. CDR3 in DNA: TGTGCCAGCAGTTTAAGTAAGGCCAGGGCCTTCGAGCAGTACTTC. This sequence encodes CASSLSKARAFEQYF.

V usage is TRBV30 and J usage is TRBJ1-5; no clear D. V lost 2 bases and J 6 bases, leaving 11 bases between the germline ends. The germline V gene encodes CDR1 GTSNPN and CDR2 SVGIG (reference sequence). CDR3 length: 13 amino acids. The DNA of the CDR3 is TGTGCCTGGAGTATTGGGGTGGCTCAGCCCCAGCATTTT. It codes for CAWSIGVAQPQHF.

V gene TRBV7-9 combines with J gene TRBJ2-7; D call uncertain. The CDR3 sequence is 12 residues long. Germline V gene data show CDR1 as SEHNR and CDR2 as FQNEAQ (reference sequence). The V end lost 5 bases, the J end lost 5 bases, and 10 bases lay between the germline ends. The chain's CDR3 is CASSRPADEQYF. Written as DNA, the CDR3 is TGTGCCAGCAGCCGCCCCGCCGACGAGCAGTACTTC.

V gene TRBV28 combines with J gene TRBJ1-5, with 12 bases matching TRBD1. Germline-derived CDR1 and CDR2 are MDHEN and SYDVKM. The V gene end was trimmed by 8 bases and the J gene end by 4 bases; junction bases not matched to a gene: 12. This CDR3 is 17 amino acids long. The CDR3 reads CASHPSGTGGENQPQHF. The CDR3 nucleotides read TGTGCCAGCCATCCCTCCGGGACAGGGGGCGAAAATCAGCCCCAGCATTTT.

Concerning this clone itself: The sample has other DNA sequences that encode this CDR3 too. This chain connects TRBV19 to TRBJ1-5, with 7 bases lining up with TRBD1. Germline-derived CDR1 and CDR2 are LNHDA and SQIVND (reference sequence). CDR3 size: 14 residues. V was pared by 3 bases and J by 2 bases, with 1 base of the junction left unmatched. The chain's CDR3 is CASSMQGGNQPQHF. CDR3 nucleotides: TGTGCCAGTAGTATGCAGGGGGGCAATCAGCCCCAGCATTTT.

This clone was observed a single time. V usage is TRBV10-1 and J usage is TRBJ1-2; D is undetermined. Germline CDR1 WNHNN, CDR2 SYGVQD (reference sequence). CDR3 length: 12 residues. The V gene lost 3 bases and the J gene lost 4 bases, with 6 bases spanning the gap. The CDR3 is CASSDLSYGYTF. The CDR3 bases are TGCGCCAGCAGTGATCTGAGCTATGGCTACACCTTC.

The rearrangement uses TRBV19 and TRBJ1-6, with 7 nucleotides matching TRBD1. CDR1 LNHDA and CDR2 SQIVND come from the germline V gene (reference sequence). The ends lost 6 bases at V and 9 bases at J; junction bases unmatched: 14. The CDR3 sequence is 16 residues long. Written as DNA, the CDR3 is TGTGCCAGTAGCCCCACTAATCAACAGGGGAGTTCACCCCTCCACTTT. This codes for CASSPTNQQGSSPLHF.

The rearrangement joins TRBV9 to TRBJ2-1, with D maybe TRBD2 (7 bases). With 0 bases removed from V and 4 bases from J, the gap between germline ends came to 23 bases. The CDR3 totals 19 residues. In germline, CDR1 is SGDLS, CDR2 YYNGEE. CDR3 bases: TGTGCCAGCAGCGTAGGTGGGGGGGCCGGAACGTGGGATTACAATGAGCAGTTCTTC. The encoded protein is CASSVGGGAGTWDYNEQFF.

The gene calls are TRBV6-5 and TRBJ1-1, with 9 bases that match TRBD1. This CDR3 spans 15 amino acids. The J segment lost 3 bases and the V segment lost 4 bases, leaving 6 bases of the junction unmatched. Germline V gene sequence: CDR1 MNHEY, CDR2 SVGAGI. The CDR3 spells CASSLTGGGDTEAFF. DNA for the CDR3: TGTGCCAGCAGTTTGACAGGGGGAGGTGACACTGAAGCTTTCTTT.

The CDR3 DNA sequence: TGTGCCTGGAGGACCGATTCACCCCTCCACTTT. Protein: CAWRTDSPLHF. This chain joins TRBV30 and TRBJ1-6, with unresolved D. Trimming took 3 bases from V and 8 from J, leaving 5 bases between them. This CDR3 is 11 amino acids long. In germline, CDR1 is GTSNPN, CDR2 SVGIG (reference sequence).

This clone was detected only once. This chain joins TRBV4-2 and TRBJ2-7, with D unresolved. Germline V CDR1 and CDR2: LGHNA, YNFKEQ. Trimming left V 0 bases short and J 1 base short, with 13 bases between. The CDR3 loop spans 16 amino acids. CDR3 residues: CASSQDQDHYSYEQYF. The CDR3, as DNA: TGTGCCAGCAGCCAAGATCAAGATCACTATTCCTACGAGCAGTACTTC.

This chain links TRBV7-9 with TRBJ2-7; D might be TRBD2 (5 bases). Germline CDR1 and CDR2: SEHNR and FQNEAQ (reference sequence). Trimming took off 5 bases at V and 1 base at J, with 12 bases between the two ends. CDR3 size: 14 residues. CDR3 in amino acids: CASSRSGRSYEQYF. CDR3 bases: TGTGCCAGCAGCCGAAGCGGAAGGTCCTACGAGCAGTACTTC.

This chain joins TRBV30 and TRBJ1-1, with D tentatively TRBD1 (5 bases). Trimming removed 7 bases from V and 4 bases from J, with 7 bases in between. The CDR3 is 10 amino acids. CDR1 GTSNPN and CDR2 SVGIG come from the germline V gene (reference sequence). The CDR3 DNA is TGTGCCTCGGGACTCACTGAAGCTTTCTTT. Translated, it gives CASGLTEAFF.

This chain links TRBV5-4 with TRBJ1-4, with D possibly TRBD1 on 5 matching bases. This CDR3 region has 14 residues. V gave up 2 bases and J gave up 4 bases, with 9 bases separating them. CDR1 is SGHNT, CDR2 YYREEE, per germline (reference sequence). Here the CDR3 reads CASSLPGRNEKLFF. CDR3 sequence (DNA): TGTGCCAGCAGCTTACCGGGACGTAATGAAAAACTGTTTTTT.

V and J are TRBV5-1 and TRBJ2-7; TRBD2 agrees at 11 bases. CDR3 length: 15 residues. Germline CDR1 and CDR2: SGHRS and YFSETQ. With 4 bases clipped from V and 4 bases from J, the junction kept 7 bases outside the gene matches. CDR3 bases: TGCGCCAGCAGCCCTAGCGGGAGGTCCCGATACGAGCAGTACTTC. This encodes CASSPSGRSRYEQYF.

The chain has TRBV6-2 or TRBV6-3 and TRBJ1-1; D is unresolved. The V gene's germline CDR1 is MNHEY and CDR2 SVGEGT. The ends were cut back, 5 bases at V and 1 base at J, with 8 bases in the middle. This CDR3 spans 13 amino acids. The CDR3 loop is CASSKEENTEAFF. CDR3 bases: TGTGCCAGCAGTAAAGAGGAGAACACTGAAGCTTTCTTT.